The TCR beta chain under discussion was sequenced for a study of type 1 and type 2 diabetes patients (dated by TCRdb to the mid-2010s). At the level of the whole study: About 9 type 1 diabetes patients, a few type 2 diabetes patients and about 6 nondiabetic controls were recruited in China to form the cohort. Type 2 diabetes patients were used as a disease comparison group for the type 1 diabetes patients. TCRbeta libraries were sequenced paired-end on Illumina HiSeq 2000 or MiSeq instruments. When approximately 19-cycle amplification was compared with approximately 25-cycle amplification, V gene usage looked similar, suggesting that primer efficiencies were similar and PCR bias was random. The whole study generated some 20,000,000 paired-end reads. Throughout the study, CD4 or CD8 MicroBeads on MACS columns were used to positively select CD4+ and CD8+ T cells from PBMCs. In the study, high-throughput sequencing was used to profile TCRbeta repertoires so that type 1 diabetes, type 2 diabetes and nondiabetic individuals could be compared. Study-level results and caveats: Highly correlated V and J gene usage patterns were observed for type 2 diabetes and control samples, with an average of around 0.97 between samples. Study groups were not matched for age and gender, which possibly biased interpretation. Type 2 diabetes patients had few highly-expanded CD4+ clones, median one, accounting for a median roughly 4% of reads. Because only a limited number of T2D and control samples were sequenced, some T1D-only HECs might also appear in more T2D or control samples. Type 2 diabetes repertoires showed high diversity, significantly greater than type 1 diabetes repertoires in both CD4+ and CD8+ T cells.

Sequencing relied on an Illumina MiSeq. Genomic DNA from sorted T cell subsets served as template for TCRbeta CDR3 amplification. The TCRbeta CDR3 region was amplified by multiplex PCR with 30 forward and 13 reverse primers. After the PCR products were purified with AMPure XP beads, a second PCR of around 27 cycles was run to add indices and adaptors. Before sequencing, the QIAquick Gel Extraction Kit was used to gel-purify the libraries. As for the authors' bioinformatics: Paired-end reads were merged using FLASH and were aligned with IgBLAST to IMGT V, D and J germline references. Reads with below 70% alignment identity to germline references were discarded, and about 11,000,000 reads were retained study-wide. CDR3 boundaries, reading frame and productivity were assigned according to IMGT definitions. Highly-expanded clones were defined as clones at or above 1% of reads, and diversity was measured by normalized Shannon entropy. Unpaired two-tailed t-tests were used to test group differences in Shannon entropy. The public sequencing data were trimmed at Q25 with fastp and processed into clonotypes with MiXCR by TCRdb, which kept only in-frame beta chains. Each CDR3 protein gets just one entry, which takes the most common genes and DNA from the rows behind it. TCRdb assigned the V and J calls; the authors' analysis was not used. For this sample the table gives about 250,000 distinct CDR3 sequences, of which around 47% were detected only once. The top ten clones comprise roughly 15% of the sample.

As concerns this clonotype: Its antigen is currently not known. The input lacks base qualities; no much larger clone sits a single base away.

The germline V and J ends show losses of 10 bases and 1 base respectively, and no gene match explains 14 bases of the junction. From its cysteine to its phenylalanine, the CDR3 spans 16 amino acids. The kept DNA is CDR3 alone, 48 bases in frame from the first base. CDR1 and CDR2 (MDHEN, SYDVKM) derive from the germline V gene. Every diabetic patient fulfilled standard classification criteria for type 1 or type 2 diabetes, and glucose and C-peptide were measured using WHO-recommended methods. Donors with other autoimmune diseases or infections within the previous four weeks were excluded. Approximately 9.7 milliliters of peripheral blood were drawn from each participant. PBMCs were isolated with LymphoPrep density separation.

This receptor was identified in a man between 18 and 29 years old with type 2 diabetes. This chain is built from TRBV28 and TRBJ2-3, with TRBD2 matching 7 junction bases. Sequencing was performed on peripheral blood mononuclear cells (PBMCs). The nucleotide sequence reads as follows: TGTGCCACCAACAGCCCGCGCCTAGCGGGCACAGATACGCAGTATTTT. Its translation is CATNSPRLAGTDTQYF.